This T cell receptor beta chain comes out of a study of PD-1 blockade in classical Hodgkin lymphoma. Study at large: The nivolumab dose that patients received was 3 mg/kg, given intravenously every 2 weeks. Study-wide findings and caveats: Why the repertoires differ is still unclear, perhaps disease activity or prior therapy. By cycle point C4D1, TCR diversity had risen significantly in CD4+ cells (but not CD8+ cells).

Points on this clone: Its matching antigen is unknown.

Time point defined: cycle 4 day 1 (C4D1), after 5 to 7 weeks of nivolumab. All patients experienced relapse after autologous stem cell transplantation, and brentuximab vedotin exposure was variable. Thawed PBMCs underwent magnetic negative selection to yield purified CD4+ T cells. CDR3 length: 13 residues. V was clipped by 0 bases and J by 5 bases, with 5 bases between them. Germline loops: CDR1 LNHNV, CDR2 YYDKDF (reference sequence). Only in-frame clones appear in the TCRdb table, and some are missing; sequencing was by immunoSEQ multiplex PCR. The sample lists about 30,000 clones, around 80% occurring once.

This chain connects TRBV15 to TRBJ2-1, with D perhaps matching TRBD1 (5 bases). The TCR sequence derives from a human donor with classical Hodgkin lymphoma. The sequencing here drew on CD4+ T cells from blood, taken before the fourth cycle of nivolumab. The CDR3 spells CATSREGDNEQFF. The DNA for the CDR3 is TGTGCCACCAGCAGAGAAGGGGACAATGAGCAGTTCTTC.